In its sample, the clone carrying this TCR beta chain was seen a few times. Its antigen remains unknown. TCRdb re-called the 5' RACE reads through MiXCR, storing one row per CDR3 protein. Here the sample spans about 420,000 distinct CDR3 sequences, approximately 20% being singletons. The entry originates in a study of CD8 T cells in ankylosing spondylitis. General study results and limits: It was reported that disease-linked clones were significantly enriched in matched ankylosing spondylitis synovial fluid. Blood of patients with ankylosing spondylitis appeared to be characterized by a TCR beta motif of 8 or 9 highly homologous variants.

The germline V gene has CDR1 SGHAT and CDR2 FQNNGV. This CDR3 region has 19 residues. J lost 1 base, V lost 5 bases, and 14 bases had no gene match. Specimen: blood, either unsorted or a sorted T cell fraction (not recorded which). V is TRBV11-2 and J is TRBJ2-5, with 12 bases matching TRBD2. The TCR comes from a male donor with ankylosing spondylitis. The chain's CDR3 is CASSMRGTSGPAFQETQYF. CDR3 in DNA: TGTGCCAGCAGCATGAGGGGGACTAGCGGGCCAGCCTTCCAAGAGACCCAGTACTTC.